The clone carrying this TCR beta chain ranks as medium-sized. Trimming removed 3 bases at V and 8 bases at J, with 14 bases between. The germline gives CDR1 WSHSY, CDR2 SAAADI. This CDR3 contains 15 residues. TCRdb passed the 5' RACE reads through MiXCR, listing each CDR3 protein once. Seen here are 25,000 to 30,000 distinct CDR3 sequences, about 6.2% observed once, and the top ten hold roughly 9%. The source of the sample is a study of neurological immune-mediated disorders. This TCR was sampled from a woman in her fifties or sixties in good health. The V and J genes are TRBV10-2 and TRBJ1-6; D uncertain. The sample taken for sequencing was PBMCs. The CDR3 is CASSDGATGYSPLHF. DNA for the CDR3: TGCGCCAGCAGTGATGGTGCCACGGGCTATTCACCCCTCCACTTT.